The following is a T cell receptor (beta chain) sequence with its context. Its antigen is not identified. The sample, about 9.2 milliliters of peripheral blood, was drawn from each donor. Every sample had a minimum of 6 million PBMCs isolated. Germline V gives CDR1 MNHEY, CDR2 SVGEGT. CDR3 length equals 13 residues. The data derive from a study of blood T cells in healthy people across ages. Study results and caveats: Per million T cells, TCR beta diversity dropped about linearly as age rose.

A second PCR, run for roughly 7 to 12 cycles, used a sample-barcoded 5' primer plus a J-beta primer mix. One entry per CDR3 protein, called by TCRdb with MiXCR from the 5' RACE reads. Of fewer than 800,000 distinct CDR3 sequences listed, around 45% were seen once; the top ten hold around a third. The rearrangement uses TRBV6-2 or TRBV6-3 and TRBJ2-5; D possibly matches TRBD1 or TRBD2 (5 bases each). The tail of the sequence fits TRBJ2-1 better, so the J call may be wrong. Sequenced input: blood. The TCR comes from an older woman in good health. For the CDR3, the DNA is TGTGCCAGCAGCAGGGACCCACAAGAGACCCAGTTCTTC. Protein: CASSRDPQETQFF.